Following are 21 T cell receptor beta chains from one sample sequenced in a study of blood T cell repertoires in COVID-19. TCRdb's copy holds only in-frame clones and misses some; the assay was immunoSEQ multiplex PCR. The sample has some 200,000 clones; roughly nine tenths are singletons. Sequencing used PBMCs or T cells enriched from blood (not recorded which). The receptors shown here come from a woman between 50 and 59 years old in a cohort exposed to, infected with or recovered from COVID-19 (not recorded which).

The chain combines TRBV5-1 with TRBJ1-1; 9 bases align to TRBD1. CDR3 length equals 15 residues. Trimming removed 1 base from V and 4 bases from J; junction bases left unmatched: 5. Germline values: CDR1 SGHRS, CDR2 YFSETQ. The CDR3 reads CASSLRTGVGTEAFF. In DNA, the CDR3 is TGCGCCAGCAGCTTGCGGACAGGGGTTGGCACTGAAGCTTTCTTT.

The rearrangement uses TRBV4-3 and TRBJ2-3; TRBD1 is a possible D gene (5 bases). Germline V lookup: CDR1 LGHNA, CDR2 YSLEER. The CDR3 consists of 17 residues. The ends were cut back, 0 bases at V and 2 bases at J, with 15 bases in the middle. In DNA form, the CDR3 reads TGCGCCAGCAGCCAAGAACTTTCGACAGCCCACACAGATACGCAGTATTTT. Translated, it gives CASSQELSTAHTDTQYF.

This chain joins TRBV11-3 and TRBJ2-1, with 8 bases aligning to TRBD2. Germline trimming cut 1 base from V and 8 bases from J; bases unmatched to any gene: 4. Per germline, CDR1 SGHNT and CDR2 YENEEA. This CDR3 comprises 14 residues. DNA for the CDR3: TGTGCCAGCAGCTTAGCCGGGGGGGTGCATGAGCAGTTCTTC. This sequence encodes CASSLAGGVHEQFF. The full variable domain, completed using reference TRBV11-3 and TRBJ2-1, is EAGVVQSPRYKIIEKKQPVAFWCNPISGHNTLYWYLQNLGQGPELLIRYENEEAVDDSQLPKDRFSAERLKGVDSTLKIQPAELGDSAVYLCASSLAGGVHEQFFGPGTRLTVL.

The chain is built from TRBV4-3 and TRBJ2-3; tentatively, D is TRBD2 (6 bases). Trimming pared 2 bases from V and 4 bases from J, leaving 19 bases between. The CDR3 runs to 17 residues. The germline V gene encodes CDR1 LGHNA and CDR2 YSLEER. The DNA for the CDR3 is TGCGCCAGCAGCCAATCCGGCGGGGCAAGTGGTGCAGATACGCAGTATTTT. It translates to CASSQSGGASGADTQYF.

The rearrangement uses TRBV14 and TRBJ2-2; D perhaps matches TRBD1 (7 bases). The germline gives CDR1 SGHDN, CDR2 FVKESK. CDR3 length: 15 amino acids. The V end was cut by 4 bases, the J end by 5 bases, with 14 bases between. This CDR3 reads CASSRGGTVTGELFF. The CDR3 region has the DNA TGTGCCAGCAGCCGAGGCGGGACAGTGACCGGGGAGCTGTTTTTT.

V usage is TRBV7-2 and J usage is TRBJ2-3, with TRBD2 as a possible D gene (6 bases). The CDR3 runs 14 residues. Deletions cut 2 bases from V and 4 bases from J, with 10 bases between. Germline loops: CDR1 SGHTA, CDR2 FQGNSA. CDR3 DNA sequence: TGTGCCAGCAGCTTAACACGGGACTCAGATACGCAGTATTTT. Encoded protein: CASSLTRDSDTQYF.

This sequence joins TRBV5-4 and TRBJ2-7, with 8 bases aligning to TRBD2. Trimming took 0 bases from V and 6 from J; bases not matched to a gene: 11. CDR1 and CDR2 from the germline V gene are SGHNT and YYREEE (reference sequence). This CDR3 has 16 residues. The CDR3 sequence is CASSLGSGAGGVEQYF. The DNA for the CDR3 is TGTGCCAGCAGCTTGGGATCCGGGGCGGGGGGAGTCGAGCAGTACTTC.

This chain connects TRBV5-1 to TRBJ2-5; 8 bases map to TRBD2. Germline V lookup: CDR1 SGHRS, CDR2 YFSETQ. V lost 2 bases to trimming and J lost 7 bases; unmatched junction nucleotides: 19. The CDR3 is 18 amino acids. CDR3 bases: TGCGCCAGCAGCTTTACGTCTAGCGGGTCTTATACACGGGGGACCCAGTACTTC. This sequence encodes CASSFTSSGSYTRGTQYF. Supplemented by reference TRBV5-1 and TRBJ2-5, the full variable domain reads KAGVTQTPRYLIKTRGQQVTLSCSPISGHRSVSWYQQTPGQGLQFLFEYFSETQRNKGNFPGRFSGRQFSNSRSEMNVSTLELGDSALYLCASSFTSSGSYTRGTQYFGPGTRLLVL.

J is TRBJ2-1 and V is TRBV10-3, with TRBD1 matching over 8 bases. V gave up 0 bases and J gave up 2 bases; unmatched junction bases: 9. Germline-derived CDR1 and CDR2 are ENHRY and SYGVKD. The CDR3 sequence is 18 residues long. The CDR3 region has the DNA TGTGCCATCAGTGAGTCTGGGGGGACAGGCCTACCCTACAATGAGCAGTTCTTC. Translation gives CAISESGGTGLPYNEQFF.

The rearrangement joins TRBV5-1 to TRBJ1-3; D possibly corresponds to TRBD1 (6 bases). V was pared by 4 bases and J by 1 base, with 9 bases between. Germline-derived CDR1 and CDR2 are SGHRS and YFSETQ. The CDR3 runs to 14 residues. CDR3 loop: CASSQTGSGNTIYF. The DNA of the CDR3 is TGCGCCAGCAGCCAAACAGGGTCTGGAAACACCATATATTTT.

This chain connects TRBV5-5 to TRBJ1-1; D is perhaps TRBD1 (5 bases). Germline-derived CDR1 and CDR2 are SGHKS and YYEKEE (reference sequence). This CDR3 spans 12 amino acids. Trimming took 0 bases from V and 8 from J, leaving 8 bases between them. CDR3 in amino acids: CASSLGQGEAFF. The CDR3 bases are TGTGCCAGCAGCTTGGGGCAGGGAGAAGCTTTCTTT.

The genes are TRBV25-1 and TRBJ1-6; D gene uncertain. V lost 7 bases and J lost 6, with 19 bases in between. The germline CDR1 and CDR2 sequences are MGHDK and SYGVNS. There are 16 residues in the CDR3. The CDR3 region is CASTQTGITLNSPLHF. The CDR3 DNA is TGTGCCAGCACCCAAACGGGAATCACCCTTAATTCACCCCTCCACTTT.

This clone was seen a single time. V and J are TRBV5-6 and TRBJ1-6, with D possibly being TRBD1 (5 bases). V dropped 2 bases and J dropped 6 bases, with 18 bases sitting between them. The CDR3 totals 17 residues. Germline V gene sequence: CDR1 SGHDT, CDR2 YYEEEE. The chain's CDR3 is CASSFRLEGLANSPLHF. In nucleotides, the CDR3 is TGTGCCAGCAGCTTTCGGCTGGAGGGACTGGCTAATTCACCCCTCCACTTT.

The chain links TRBV7-2 to TRBJ1-6, with unresolved D. V was cut by 0 bases and J by 0 bases, with 9 bases left in between. The germline CDR1 and CDR2 sequences are SGHTA and FQGNSA. The CDR3 totals 17 residues. CDR3 loop: CASSLASAVSYNSPLHF. The CDR3 DNA follows: TGTGCCAGCAGCTTAGCCTCTGCAGTCTCCTATAATTCACCCCTCCACTTT.

The rearrangement links TRBV12-5 to TRBJ1-3; the D is unclear. The CDR3 has 19 amino acids. V lost 2 bases and J 3 bases, leaving 23 bases between the germline ends. Germline-derived CDR1 and CDR2 are LGHNT and FRNRAP. The CDR3, as DNA: TGTGCTAGTGGTTTGCCTCCGGGAACGTTCTCTCCGGGTGGAAACACCATATATTTT. Translation: CASGLPPGTFSPGGNTIYF. Complete variable domain (other parts from reference TRBV12-5 and TRBJ1-3): DARVTQTPRHKVTEMGQEVTMRCQPILGHNTVFWYRQTMMQGLELLAYFRNRAPLDDSGMPKDRFSAEMPDATLATLKIQPSEPRDSAVYFCASGLPPGTFSPGGNTIYFGEGSWLTVV.

This chain uses TRBV18 with TRBJ1-1; no clear D. Germline V gene data show CDR1 as KGHSH and CDR2 as LQKENI. The CDR3 has 13 amino acids. V was pared by 1 base and J by 3 bases, with 6 bases between. CDR3 in DNA: TGTGCCAGCTCACCACGACTAGACACTGAAGCTTTCTTT. This codes for CASSPRLDTEAFF.

The chain uses TRBV7-2 and TRBJ1-1, with a tentative D call TRBD1 (5 bases). Per the germline V gene, CDR1 is SGHTA and CDR2 is FQGNSA. This CDR3 is built from 14 residues. Trimming took 5 bases from V and 1 from J, leaving 11 bases between them. The CDR3 is CASSPTGGNTEAFF. CDR3 coding DNA: TGTGCCAGCAGCCCCACCGGGGGGAACACTGAAGCTTTCTTT.

In nucleotides, the CDR3 is TGTGCCAGCAGTTCTTCCAACAGGGTTGAAGCTTTCTTT. This translates into CASSSSNRVEAFF. The V call is TRBV28, the J call TRBJ1-1, with a possible D match to TRBD1 (6 bases). V was shortened by 4 bases and J by 7 bases, with 13 bases between the two germline ends. Germline V gives CDR1 MDHEN, CDR2 SYDVKM. The CDR3 is 13 amino acids.

The genes are TRBV4-1 and TRBJ2-2; D remains unclear. Trimming took 1 base from V and 6 from J, leaving 9 bases between them. The CDR3 loop spans 14 amino acids. Germline assignment: CDR1 MGHRA and CDR2 YSYEKL. The CDR3 bases are TGCGCCAGCAGCCAAGGGTCAGTTCCCGGGGAGCTGTTTTTT. This codes for CASSQGSVPGELFF.

The V and J genes are TRBV9 and TRBJ2-7; possibly TRBD1 for D (6 bases). The V gene's germline CDR1 is SGDLS and CDR2 YYNGEE. Trimming took 4 bases from V and 3 from J, leaving 14 bases between them. The CDR3 spans 14 residues. The CDR3 spells CASSSRQDLYEQYF. CDR3 nucleotide sequence: TGTGCCAGCAGCTCCAGACAGGACCTCTACGAGCAGTACTTC. The variable domain in full, completed from reference TRBV9 and TRBJ2-7, reads DSGVTQTPKHLITATGQRVTLRCSPRSGDLSVYWYQQSLDQGLQFLIQYYNGEERAKGNILERFSAQQFPDLHSELNLSSLELGDSALYFCASSSRQDLYEQYFGPGTRLTVT.

The genes are TRBV6-5 and TRBJ2-4, with D tentatively TRBD2 (5 bases). The CDR3 totals 12 residues. In germline, CDR1 is MNHEY, CDR2 SVGAGI. V gave up 2 bases and J gave up 6 bases, with 5 bases separating them. The CDR3 is CASSYGGNIQYF. CDR3 DNA sequence: TGTGCCAGCAGTTACGGAGGAAACATTCAGTACTTC.